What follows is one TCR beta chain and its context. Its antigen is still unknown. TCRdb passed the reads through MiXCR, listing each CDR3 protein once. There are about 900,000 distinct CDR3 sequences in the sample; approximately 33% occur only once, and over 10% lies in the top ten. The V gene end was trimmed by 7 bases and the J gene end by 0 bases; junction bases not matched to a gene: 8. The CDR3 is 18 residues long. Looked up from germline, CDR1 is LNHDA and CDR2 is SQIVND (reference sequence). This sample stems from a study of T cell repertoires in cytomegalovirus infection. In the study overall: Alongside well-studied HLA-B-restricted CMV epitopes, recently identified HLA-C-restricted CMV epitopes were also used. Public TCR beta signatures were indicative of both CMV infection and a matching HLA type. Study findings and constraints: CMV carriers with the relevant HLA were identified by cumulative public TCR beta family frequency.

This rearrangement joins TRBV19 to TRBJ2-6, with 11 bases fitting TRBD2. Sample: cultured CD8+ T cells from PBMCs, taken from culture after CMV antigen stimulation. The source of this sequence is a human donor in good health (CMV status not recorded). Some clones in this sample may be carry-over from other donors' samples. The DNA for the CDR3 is TGTGCCAGTACCCAGACTAGCGGGGAGCTCTCTGGGGCCAACGTCCTGACTTTC. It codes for CASTQTSGELSGANVLTF.